Below, 23 T cell receptor beta chains from the same sample are listed, as sequenced in a study of CD8+ T cells in alopecia areata. Treatment: oral pan-JAK inhibitor, 5-10 mg twice daily. Reverse transcribed after extraction, RNA yielded cDNA as the sequencing template. Sequenced by immunoSEQ multiplex PCR; TCRdb stores in-frame clones only, minus some. The table records more than 100,000 clones, 70% to 90% of them present only once. The sample in question was CD8+ T cells sorted from blood, obtained at approximately week 30, from a patient treated with tofacitinib. The receptor set was obtained from a human donor with alopecia areata.

The chain has TRBV7-9 and TRBJ1-4; D may be TRBD1 (5 bases). The CDR3 has 15 residues. Germline loops: CDR1 SEHNR, CDR2 FQNEAQ (reference sequence). Trimming pared 0 bases from V and 4 bases from J, leaving 9 bases between. CDR3: CASSLALGLNEKLFF. The CDR3 nucleotides read TGTGCCAGCAGCTTAGCCTTGGGGCTTAATGAAAAACTGTTTTTT.

This clone has a single count. V is TRBV11-2 and J is TRBJ2-1; 14 positions agree with TRBD2. The ends lost 5 bases at V and 7 bases at J; junction bases unmatched: 7. This CDR3 is 16 amino acids long. Germline loops: CDR1 SGHAT, CDR2 FQNNGV. CDR3 in DNA: TGTGCCAGCAGCGATGGGACTAGCGGGAGAGAGAATGAGCAGTTCTTC. Amino acid sequence: CASSDGTSGRENEQFF.

This sequence joins TRBV29-1 and TRBJ1-1; a possible D gene is TRBD1 (6 bases). Trimming pared 6 bases from V and 6 bases from J, leaving 14 bases between. The CDR3 is made up of 12 amino acids. Germline V gene data show CDR1 as SQVTM and CDR2 as ANQGSEA. CDR3 loop: CSVRTERAEAFF. Written as DNA, the CDR3 is TGCAGCGTGCGGACAGAAAGGGCTGAAGCTTTCTTT.

The chain uses TRBV6-5 and TRBJ2-4, with D uncertain. The germline V gene encodes CDR1 MNHEY and CDR2 SVGAGI. V lost 6 bases, J lost 10 bases, and 7 bases lay in between. CDR3 length: 10 amino acids. DNA for the CDR3: TGTGCCAGCAGAATCCTAATTCAGTACTTC. Translation: CASRILIQYF.

The chain links TRBV6-6 to TRBJ2-1; D is ambiguous. The germline V gene encodes CDR1 MNHNY and CDR2 SVGAGI (reference sequence). The CDR3 runs 13 residues. Between the trimmed V and J ends, which lost 7 bases and 0 bases, there was a span of 7 bases. CDR3 residues: CASTPSSYNEQFF. The DNA for the CDR3 is TGTGCCAGCACCCCAAGCTCCTACAATGAGCAGTTCTTC.

The rearrangement joins TRBV27 to TRBJ1-2; tentatively, D is TRBD1 (6 bases). The CDR3 covers 14 residues. Germline-derived CDR1 and CDR2 are MNHEY and SMNVEV (reference sequence). V lost 4 bases and J lost 2, with 11 bases in between. CDR3 bases: TGTGCCAGCAGTTCCCGGGACACCAACTATGGCTACACCTTC. It translates to CASSSRDTNYGYTF.

V gene TRBV11-2 combines with J gene TRBJ2-1; D unclear. CDR1 is SGHAT and CDR2 is FQNNGV in the germline V gene. Deletions cut 4 bases from V and 0 bases from J, with 10 bases between. The CDR3 is 15 residues long. CDR3 sequence (DNA): TGTGCCAGCAGCTCGGACCCGAGCTCCTACAATGAGCAGTTCTTC. This codes for CASSSDPSSYNEQFF.

CDR3 amino acids: CASSLQHGEGHNEQFF. Written as DNA, the CDR3 is TGTGCCAGCAGCTTACAGCATGGCGAGGGACACAATGAGCAGTTCTTC. The J gene is TRBJ2-1, the V gene TRBV7-9, with D perhaps matching TRBD1 or TRBD2 (5 bases each). The CDR3 loop spans 16 amino acids. From germline, CDR1 is SEHNR and CDR2 FQNEAQ (reference sequence). With 2 bases removed from V and 5 bases from J, the gap between germline ends came to 16 bases.

Points on this clone: The germline gene is not matched at one end of the junction; a read error may be the cause. J is TRBJ1-1 and V is TRBV7-9, with a possible D match to TRBD1 (6 bases). Germline lookup yields CDR1 SEHNR and CDR2 FQNEAQ (reference sequence). The CDR3 runs to 14 residues. CDR3 loop: CASSSRDMKTEAFF. CDR3 in DNA: TGTGCCAGCAGCTCACGGGACATGAAAACTGAAGCTTTCTTT.

The chain uses TRBV7-3 and TRBJ2-7; perhaps TRBD1 as D (6 bases). Germline assignment: CDR1 SGHTA and CDR2 FQGTGA. This CDR3 contains 14 residues. The ends were cut back, 5 bases at V and 3 bases at J, with 14 bases in the middle. The CDR3, as DNA: TGTGCCAGCAGCCCATCTGGACAGAACTACGAGCAGTACTTC. Its translation: CASSPSGQNYEQYF.

This chain connects TRBV10-3 to TRBJ2-7; 9 positions agree with TRBD1. This CDR3 spans 14 amino acids. V lost 4 bases, J lost 2 bases, and 3 bases stayed unmatched. The V gene's germline CDR1 is ENHRY and CDR2 SYGVKD. CDR3 nucleotides: TGTGCCATCAGTGTAGGACAGGGGACCTACGAGCAGTACTTC. Translating gives CAISVGQGTYEQYF.

The chain joins TRBV30 to TRBJ2-1; 8 bases line up with TRBD2. The CDR3 has 13 residues. The J segment lost 10 bases and the V segment lost 4 bases, leaving 9 bases of the junction unmatched. Germline CDR1 GTSNPN, CDR2 SVGIG (reference sequence). This chain's CDR3 is CAWTWSGRGEQFF. CDR3 in DNA: TGTGCCTGGACGTGGAGCGGGAGAGGGGAGCAGTTCTTC.

CDR3 sequence (DNA): TGTGCCATCAGTGCGGAGGGGAGCACAGATACGCAGTATTTT. Its protein is CAISAEGSTDTQYF. V is TRBV10-3 and J is TRBJ2-3, with D possibly TRBD2 on 6 matching bases. Trimming removed 4 bases from V and 0 bases from J, with 8 bases in between. This CDR3 spans 14 amino acids. Germline CDR1 ENHRY, CDR2 SYGVKD.

The genes are TRBV19 and TRBJ2-1; no definite D call. The germline gives CDR1 LNHDA, CDR2 SQIVND (reference sequence). The germline V and J ends were trimmed by 10 bases and 0 bases, with 10 bases remaining between them. There are 13 residues in the CDR3. For the CDR3, the DNA is TGTGCCAAAGCCCTGAGCTCCTACAATGAGCAGTTCTTC. As protein: CAKALSSYNEQFF.

The chain uses TRBV5-1 and TRBJ2-2; TRBD2 is a possible D gene (5 bases). The CDR3 is made up of 13 amino acids. Germline V gene sequence: CDR1 SGHRS, CDR2 YFSETQ. Deletions cut 0 bases from V and 5 bases from J, with 5 bases between. The CDR3 loop is CASSLAGTGELFF. CDR3 DNA sequence: TGCGCCAGCAGCTTGGCGGGGACCGGGGAGCTGTTTTTT.

This clone was found a few times. The chain has TRBV7-9 and TRBJ2-3, with 11 bases lining up with TRBD1. Per the germline V gene, CDR1 is SEHNR and CDR2 is FQNEAQ (reference sequence). The CDR3 is made up of 15 amino acids. V shed 11 bases and J 1 base; nucleotides not matched to a gene: 8. The DNA for the CDR3 is TGTGCCGGACAGGGGGCGATTCGGGGCACAGATACGCAGTATTTT. Amino acids: CAGQGAIRGTDTQYF. Full variable domain (remainder filled in from reference TRBV7-9 and TRBJ2-3): DTGVSQNPRHKITKRGQNVTFRCDPISEHNRLYWYRQTLGQGPEFLTYFQNEAQLEKSRLLSDRFSAERPKGSFSTLEIQRTEQGDSAMYLCAGQGAIRGTDTQYFGPGTRLTVL.

The chain couples TRBV7-8 to TRBJ1-5; possible D gene TRBD1, 5 bases. CDR1 is SGHVS and CDR2 is FQNEAQ in the germline V gene. The CDR3 runs to 15 residues. Deletions cut 3 bases from V and 7 bases from J, with 16 bases between. DNA of the CDR3: TGTGCCAGCAGCTTTGATCTTGGGGCGTTGCAGCCCCAGCATTTT. Protein: CASSFDLGALQPQHF.

This chain joins TRBV2 and TRBJ2-4, with 10 nucleotides matching TRBD2. After removal of 1 base from V and 0 bases from J, the junction contained 12 bases not matched to a gene. Looked up from germline, CDR1 is SNHLY and CDR2 is FYNNEI. CDR3 length equals 20 residues. The CDR3 loop reads CASSEGRLAGEGLAKNIQYF. CDR3 nucleotides: TGTGCCAGCAGTGAAGGGCGGCTAGCGGGAGAGGGTTTAGCCAAAAACATTCAGTACTTC.

The rearrangement joins TRBV5-4 to TRBJ2-7; a possible D gene is TRBD1 (6 bases). The CDR3 length is 13 residues. Germline lookup yields CDR1 SGHNT and CDR2 YYREEE (reference sequence). Trimming shortened V by 0 bases and J by 6 bases, and 10 bases separated the two germline ends. CDR3 DNA: TGTGCCAGCAGCTTGGCAGGGACACTCGAGCAGTACTTC. This gives the protein CASSLAGTLEQYF.

The gene calls are TRBV27 and TRBJ1-1; 7 bases map to TRBD1. The V gene end was trimmed by 5 bases and the J gene end by 9 bases; junction bases not matched to a gene: 9. This CDR3 spans 13 amino acids. Germline values: CDR1 MNHEY, CDR2 SMNVEV (reference sequence). CDR3 region: CASSPWDRRKAFF. CDR3 in DNA: TGTGCCAGCAGTCCGTGGGACAGAAGAAAAGCTTTCTTT.

The J gene is TRBJ2-4, the V gene TRBV7-9; weak D call: TRBD1 (6 bases). V was pared by 5 bases and J by 0 bases, with 14 bases between. The CDR3 loop spans 16 amino acids. Germline CDR1 SEHNR, CDR2 FQNEAQ (reference sequence). In DNA, the CDR3 is TGTGCCAGCAGCCCCCTACAGGGTCTAGCCAAAAACATTCAGTACTTC. Translated, it gives CASSPLQGLAKNIQYF.

The rearrangement links TRBV27 to TRBJ1-5; no clear D. Trimming removed 4 bases from V and 6 bases from J, with 13 bases in between. This CDR3 region has 14 residues. CDR1 is MNHEY, CDR2 SMNVEV, per germline (reference sequence). CDR3 sequence (DNA): TGTGCCAGCAGTTCCGACATGTCAGCTCAGCCCCAGCATTTT. Translated, it gives CASSSDMSAQPQHF.

This clone was detected once. V and J are TRBV9 and TRBJ1-1; unclear D gene. Germline V gene data show CDR1 as SGDLS and CDR2 as YYNGEE. The CDR3 covers 15 residues. Trimming pared 3 bases from V and 1 base from J, leaving 13 bases between. Here the CDR3 DNA reads TGTGCCAGCAGCGACAACAGAAAGACGAACACTGAAGCTTTCTTT. Its translation is CASSDNRKTNTEAFF.